This TCR beta chain comes out of a study of identical twins. General study points: Carriage of fewer insertions was seen in abundant cord blood beta clonotypes, whereas memory repertoires showed none. Cross-sectional statistics underpinned the conclusions; the same donors were not followed. Zero-insertion findings could be partly confounded by invariant cells (MAIT and iNKT cells).

This clonotype was seen at least ten times. What it binds is unknown. This CDR3 is built from 14 residues. Trimming stripped 0 bases from V and 8 bases from J, with 11 bases between. CDR1 and CDR2 from the germline V gene are ENHRY and SYGVKD. TCRdb re-called the 5' RACE reads through MiXCR, storing one row per CDR3 protein. The sample lists roughly 630,000 distinct CDR3 sequences; around 7.5% were seen once. These data were also filed under a second study, of yellow fever vaccine responses in identical twins. This second report adds: Among the twins, the vaccine T cell response reportedly seemed partly convergent and partly personalized.

J is TRBJ2-1 and V is TRBV10-3, with D perhaps matching TRBD1 (6 bases). Sequencing was carried out using PBMCs. The receptor was derived from a woman between 18 and 29 years old in good health. CDR3 residues: CAISESKGGHEQFF. Here the CDR3 DNA reads TGTGCCATCAGTGAGTCGAAAGGGGGTCATGAGCAGTTCTTC.